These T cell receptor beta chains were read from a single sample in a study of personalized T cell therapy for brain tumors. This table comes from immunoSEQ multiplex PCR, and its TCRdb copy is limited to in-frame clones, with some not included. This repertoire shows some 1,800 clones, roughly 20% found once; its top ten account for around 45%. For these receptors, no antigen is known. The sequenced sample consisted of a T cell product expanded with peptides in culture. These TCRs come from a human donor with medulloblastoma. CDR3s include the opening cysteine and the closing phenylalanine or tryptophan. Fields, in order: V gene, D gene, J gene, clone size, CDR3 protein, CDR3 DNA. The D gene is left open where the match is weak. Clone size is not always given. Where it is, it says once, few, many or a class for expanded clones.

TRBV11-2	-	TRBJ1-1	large	CASSLEVNTEAFF	TGTGCCAGCAGCTTAGAAGTAAACACTGAAGCTTTCTTT
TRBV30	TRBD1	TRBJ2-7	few	CAWRNTGVREQYF	TGTGCCTGGAGAAATACAGGGGTACGGGAGCAGTACTTC
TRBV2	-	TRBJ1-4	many	CASSEESEKLFF	TGTGCCAGCAGTGAAGAAAGTGAAAAACTGTTTTTT
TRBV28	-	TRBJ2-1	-	CASTMDRLGLSSYNEQFF	TGTGCCAGCACCATGGACCGACTAGGACTTAGCTCCTACAATGAGCAGTTCTTC
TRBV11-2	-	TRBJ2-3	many	CASSLASTPSTDTQYF	TGTGCCAGCAGCTTAGCGAGTACCCCGAGCACAGATACGCAGTATTTT
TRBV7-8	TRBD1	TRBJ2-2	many	CASSPRQGFGTGELFF	TGTGCCAGCAGCCCGCGACAGGGGTTCGGCACCGGGGAGCTGTTTTTT
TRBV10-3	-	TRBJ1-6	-	CAIIDPRPGSWESSYNSPLHF	TGTGCCATCATTGATCCGCGGCCCGGGTCATGGGAAAGCTCCTATAATTCACCCCTCCACTTT
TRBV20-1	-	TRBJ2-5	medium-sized	CSPTEQETQYF	TGCAGCCCTACAGAACAAGAGACCCAGTACTTC
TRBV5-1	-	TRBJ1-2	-	CASSLLRGNYGYTF	TGCGCCAGCAGCTTGTTGAGGGGGAACTATGGCTACACCTTC
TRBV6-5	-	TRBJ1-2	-	CASSYGGLLGYGYTF	TGTGCCAGCAGTTACGGGGGACTTTTGGGCTATGGCTACACCTTC
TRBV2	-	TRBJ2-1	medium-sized	CASISSSGVNEQFF	TGTGCCAGCATAAGCAGTTCGGGGGTAAATGAGCAGTTCTTC
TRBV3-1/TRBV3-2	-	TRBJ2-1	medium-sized	CASSQGPVGRKEQFF	TGTGCCAGCAGCCAAGGCCCCGTCGGTAGGAAGGAGCAGTTCTTC
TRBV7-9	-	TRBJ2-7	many	CASSQEALFGEQYF	TGTGCCAGCAGCCAGGAGGCATTGTTTGGTGAGCAGTACTTC
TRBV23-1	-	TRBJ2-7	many	CASSHRQVAYEQYF	TGCGCCAGCAGTCATAGGCAGGTCGCCTACGAGCAGTACTTC
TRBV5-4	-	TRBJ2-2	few	CASTGELFF	TGTGCCAGCACCGGGGAGCTGTTTTTT
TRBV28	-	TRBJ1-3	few	CATRGWGNTIYF	TGTGCCACGAGAGGCTGGGGAAACACCATATATTTT
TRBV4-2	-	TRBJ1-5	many	CASSQDLSLQGPQHF	TGTGCCAGCAGCCAAGATCTGAGCCTCCAAGGGCCCCAGCATTTT
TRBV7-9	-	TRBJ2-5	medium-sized	CASSLGGGERETQYF	TGTGCCAGCAGCTTAGGCGGGGGCGAAAGGGAGACCCAGTACTTC
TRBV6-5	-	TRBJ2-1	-	CASSYSTRGSYNEQFF	TGTGCCAGCAGTTACTCGACGAGGGGATCCTACAATGAGCAGTTCTTC
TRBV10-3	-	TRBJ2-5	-	CAISEQPPDYQETQYF	TGTGCCATCAGTGAGCAGCCGCCGGACTACCAAGAGACCCAGTACTTC
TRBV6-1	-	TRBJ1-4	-	CASSPRGRNEKLFF	TGTGCCAGCAGCCCGAGGGGTCGGAATGAAAAACTGTTTTTT
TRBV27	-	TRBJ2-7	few	CASSLGSFLSEQYF	TGTGCCAGCAGTTTAGGGTCTTTCTTGTCCGAGCAGTACTTC
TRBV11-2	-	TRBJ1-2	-	CATPGYGYTF	TGTGCCACCCCAGGGTATGGCTACACCTTC
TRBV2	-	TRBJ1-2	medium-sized	CASSPRAMSVTNYGYTF	TGTGCCAGCAGTCCCAGGGCCATGTCCGTTACTAACTATGGCTACACCTTC
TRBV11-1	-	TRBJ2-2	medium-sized	CASSLFRFSNTGELFF	TGTGCCAGCAGCTTATTTCGGTTTTCGAACACCGGGGAGCTGTTTTTT
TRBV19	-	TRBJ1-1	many	CASLPSRENTEAFF	TGTGCCAGCCTACCGTCGAGGGAGAACACTGAAGCTTTCTTT
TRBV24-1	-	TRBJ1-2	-	CATSDSWDTYGYTF	TGTGCCACCAGTGACTCCTGGGATACCTATGGCTACACCTTC
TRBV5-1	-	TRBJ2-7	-	CASSLAGDEQYF	TGCGCCAGCAGCTTGGCCGGGGACGAGCAGTACTTC
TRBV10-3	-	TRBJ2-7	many	CAIRGAQIYEQYF	TGTGCCATCAGAGGGGCACAGATCTACGAGCAGTACTTC
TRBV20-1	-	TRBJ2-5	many	CSAGSQETQYF	TGCAGTGCAGGCAGTCAAGAGACCCAGTACTTC
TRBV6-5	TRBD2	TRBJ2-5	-	CASSYFAGGRGTQYF	TGTGCCAGCAGTTACTTCGCGGGGGGGAGGGGGACCCAGTACTTC
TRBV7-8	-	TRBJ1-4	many	CASLPGHSTPHRKEKLFF	TGTGCCAGCTTACCCGGGCACTCTACCCCACACCGAAAAGAAAAACTGTTTTTT
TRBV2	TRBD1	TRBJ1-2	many	CASTDRVFSNYGYTF	TGTGCCAGCACGGACAGGGTATTTTCGAACTATGGCTACACCTTC
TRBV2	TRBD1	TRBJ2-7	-	CASSGRRDRRYF	TGTGCCAGCAGTGGACGAAGGGACAGGAGATACTTC
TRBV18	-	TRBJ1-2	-	CASSPDANYGYTF	TGTGCCAGCTCACCGGACGCTAACTATGGCTACACCTTC
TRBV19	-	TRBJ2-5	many	CASSLGTQETQYF	TGTGCCAGTAGTCTTGGGACCCAAGAGACCCAGTACTTC
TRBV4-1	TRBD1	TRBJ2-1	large	CASSPGTGGFVEQFF	TGCGCCAGCAGCCCCGGGACAGGGGGTTTCGTTGAGCAGTTCTTC
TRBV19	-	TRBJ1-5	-	CASSIAGPQHF	TGTGCCAGTAGTATAGCAGGGCCTCAGCATTTT
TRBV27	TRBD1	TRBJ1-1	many	CASSPRTGETEAFF	TGTGCCAGCAGTCCTCGGACAGGGGAGACTGAAGCTTTCTTT
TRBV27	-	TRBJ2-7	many	CASSLQGGYEQYF	TGTGCCAGCAGTTTACAGGGGGGGTACGAGCAGTACTTC
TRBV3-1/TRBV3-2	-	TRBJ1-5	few	CASSPSGDLLAPQHF	TGTGCCAGCAGCCCTTCGGGTGACCTATTAGCGCCCCAGCATTTT
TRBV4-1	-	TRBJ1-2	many	CASSQVRIYGYTF	TGCGCCAGCAGCCAAGTCAGAATCTATGGCTACACCTTC
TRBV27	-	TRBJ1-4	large	CASLRASQGRNEKLFF	TGTGCCAGCCTCAGGGCGTCCCAGGGTAGAAATGAAAAACTGTTTTTT
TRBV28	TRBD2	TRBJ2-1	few	CATQEGLAGNEQFF	TGTGCCACCCAGGAGGGACTAGCTGGCAATGAGCAGTTCTTC
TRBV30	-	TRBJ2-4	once	CAWSVAGNIQYF	TGTGCCTGGAGTGTTGCTGGGAACATTCAGTACTTC
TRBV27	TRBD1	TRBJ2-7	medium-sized	CASSFARGRHEQYF	TGTGCCAGCAGTTTTGCCAGGGGGCGCCACGAGCAGTACTTC
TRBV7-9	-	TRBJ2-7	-	CASSAGHPRSYEQYF	TGTGCCAGCAGCGCGGGACACCCTAGGTCCTACGAGCAGTACTTC
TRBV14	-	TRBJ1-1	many	CASSQGRLTEAFF	TGTGCCAGCAGCCAAGGTCGACTCACTGAAGCTTTCTTT
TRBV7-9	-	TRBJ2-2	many	CASSPRSGNTGELFF	TGTGCCAGCAGCCCGCGATCAGGGAACACCGGGGAGCTGTTTTTT
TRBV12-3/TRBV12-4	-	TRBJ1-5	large	CASRRRVDQPQHF	TGTGCCAGCAGGCGTCGAGTGGATCAGCCCCAGCATTTT
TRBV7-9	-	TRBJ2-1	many	CASSPSGGGGEQFF	TGTGCCAGCAGCCCTTCGGGGGGCGGCGGGGAGCAGTTCTTC
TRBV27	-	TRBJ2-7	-	CASSPLTRGPLEQYF	TGTGCCAGCAGTCCCCTAACACGGGGACCCCTGGAGCAGTACTTC
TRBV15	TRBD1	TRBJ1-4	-	CATPTRGEKLFF	TGTGCCACCCCCACCAGGGGGGAAAAACTGTTTTTT
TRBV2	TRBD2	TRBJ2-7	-	CASNFRGSGYEQYF	TGTGCCAGCAATTTTCGCGGGAGTGGCTACGAGCAGTACTTC
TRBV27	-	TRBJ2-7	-	CASSFGLEQYF	TGTGCCAGCAGTTTTGGGCTCGAGCAGTACTTC
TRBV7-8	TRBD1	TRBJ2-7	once	CASSSSLGRTGVSEQYF	TGTGCCAGCAGCAGCAGCTTAGGCCGGACAGGGGTCTCCGAGCAGTACTTC
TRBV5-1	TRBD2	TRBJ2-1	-	CASVQAGGTSYNEQFF	TGCGCCAGCGTCCAAGCGGGGGGGACCTCCTACAATGAGCAGTTCTTC